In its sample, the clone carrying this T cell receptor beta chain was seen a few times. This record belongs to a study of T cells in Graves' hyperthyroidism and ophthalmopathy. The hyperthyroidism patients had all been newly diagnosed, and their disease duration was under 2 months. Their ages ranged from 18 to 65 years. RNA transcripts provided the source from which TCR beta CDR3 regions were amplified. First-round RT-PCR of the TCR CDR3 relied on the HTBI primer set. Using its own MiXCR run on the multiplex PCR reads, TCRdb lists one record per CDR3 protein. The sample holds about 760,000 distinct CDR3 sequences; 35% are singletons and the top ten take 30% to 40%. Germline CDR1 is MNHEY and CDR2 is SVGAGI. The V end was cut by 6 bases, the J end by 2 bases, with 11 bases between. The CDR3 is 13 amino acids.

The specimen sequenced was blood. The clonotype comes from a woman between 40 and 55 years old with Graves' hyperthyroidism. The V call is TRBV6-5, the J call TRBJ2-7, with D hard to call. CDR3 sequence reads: CASRQGSAYEQYF. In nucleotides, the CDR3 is TGTGCCAGCAGACAAGGATCAGCCTACGAGCAGTACTTC.